These 27 T cell receptor beta chains were sequenced from one sample in a study of cytomegalovirus exposure and HLA in healthy donors. Repertoires were generated with immunoSEQ multiplex PCR, while TCRdb's copy carries only in-frame clones and drops some. This sample yields about 110,000 clones, of which over 75% are seen a single time; around 2.7% belongs to the top ten. What was sequenced was PBMCs. The receptors were gathered from a woman younger than 30 in good health and CMV-seronegative.

The V and J genes are TRBV6-1 and TRBJ2-5, with TRBD2 matching over 7 bases. Germline CDR1 MNHNS, CDR2 SASEGT. Trimming removed 3 bases from V and 4 bases from J; junction bases left unmatched: 5. The CDR3 covers 14 residues. The CDR3 sequence: CASSERGRGETQYF. CDR3 sequence (DNA): TGTGCCAGCAGTGAGCGGGGGAGGGGAGAGACCCAGTACTTC.

The rearrangement uses TRBV27 and TRBJ2-7; 8 bases are shared with TRBD1. Germline lookup yields CDR1 MNHEY and CDR2 SMNVEV (reference sequence). V gave up 9 bases and J gave up 2 bases; unmatched junction bases: 9. The CDR3 is 14 residues long. CDR3 in amino acids: CASKRQGYAYEQYF. DNA of the CDR3: TGTGCCAGTAAAAGACAGGGGTATGCCTACGAGCAGTACTTC.

CDR3 in amino acids: CAWSGPGGTEAFF. The CDR3 DNA is TGTGCCTGGAGTGGACCGGGAGGGACTGAAGCTTTCTTT. This chain uses TRBV30 with TRBJ1-1, with D unclear. Between the trimmed V and J ends, which lost 1 base and 5 bases, there was a span of 11 bases. Germline values: CDR1 GTSNPN, CDR2 SVGIG (reference sequence). The CDR3 covers 13 residues.

V is TRBV19 and J is TRBJ1-5; D perhaps matches TRBD1 (5 bases). The CDR3 extends over 15 amino acids. Germline V gives CDR1 LNHDA, CDR2 SQIVND (reference sequence). The V gene lost 0 bases and the J gene lost 3 bases, with 9 bases spanning the gap. This CDR3 is CASSIEGGNNQPQHF. The CDR3 coding sequence is TGTGCCAGTAGTATAGAGGGGGGGAACAATCAGCCCCAGCATTTT. Drawing the rest from reference TRBV19 and TRBJ1-5, the complete variable domain is DGGITQSPKYLFRKEGQNVTLSCEQNLNHDAMYWYRQDPGQGLRLIYYSQIVNDFQKGDIAEGYSVSREKKESFPLTVTSAQKNPTAFYLCASSIEGGNNQPQHFGDGTRLSIL.

This chain uses TRBV7-7 with TRBJ1-1; TRBD1 matches 9 bases. Per the germline V gene, CDR1 is SSHAT and CDR2 is FNYEAQ (reference sequence). V lost 3 bases to trimming and J lost 5 bases; unmatched junction nucleotides: 1. This CDR3 is 13 amino acids long. For the CDR3, the DNA is TGTGCCAGCAGCTTGGACAGGGGTACTGAAGCTTTCTTT. This gives the protein CASSLDRGTEAFF.

V gene TRBV7-9 combines with J gene TRBJ1-1; possibly TRBD1 for D (5 bases). The CDR3 runs to 14 residues. Trimming removed 4 bases at V and 0 bases at J, with 9 bases between. CDR1 is SEHNR and CDR2 is FQNEAQ in the germline V gene (reference sequence). CDR3 DNA: TGTGCCAGCAGCTCCAGGGAAATGAACACTGAAGCTTTCTTT. It yields the protein CASSSREMNTEAFF.

This chain connects TRBV7-9 to TRBJ2-1; maybe TRBD2 (6 bases). Trimming took off 4 bases at V and 2 bases at J, with 12 bases between the two ends. From germline, CDR1 is SEHNR and CDR2 FQNEAQ (reference sequence). CDR3 length: 15 residues. CDR3 nucleotide sequence: TGTGCCAGCAGCTGGGGGGACTCACCCTACAATGAGCAGTTCTTC. Residues: CASSWGDSPYNEQFF.

The chain employs TRBV19 and TRBJ1-2, with 9 nucleotides matching TRBD1. Germline V gene data show CDR1 as LNHDA and CDR2 as SQIVND (reference sequence). CDR3 length equals 14 residues. V trimming: 4 bases; J trimming: 7 bases; junction bases outside the gene matches: 7. Here the CDR3 DNA reads TGTGCCAGTAGTAAACAGGGGGCAACAAGTGGCTACACCTTC. Its translation is CASSKQGATSGYTF.

This clone was recorded only once. This chain uses TRBV13 with TRBJ1-1; 9 bases line up with TRBD1. This CDR3 region has 15 residues. Germline V gene lookup returns CDR1 PRHDT and CDR2 FYEKMQ (reference sequence). V trimming: 4 bases; J trimming: 4 bases; junction bases outside the gene matches: 7. The CDR3 spells CASSSTGGKSTEAFF. CDR3 DNA: TGTGCCAGCAGCTCCACAGGGGGCAAGAGCACTGAAGCTTTCTTT.

The J gene is TRBJ1-1, the V gene TRBV27; D possibly corresponds to TRBD1 (6 bases). The ends were cut back, 8 bases at V and 8 bases at J, with 21 bases in the middle. The CDR3 is 14 residues long. Germline V gene sequence: CDR1 MNHEY, CDR2 SMNVEV (reference sequence). The CDR3 here is CASGLPTAGTEAFF. The CDR3 nucleotides read TGTGCCAGCGGATTACCAACCGCCGGGACAGAAGCTTTCTTT.

This chain links TRBV2 with TRBJ1-5; a weak D match, TRBD1 (5 bases). The CDR3 is 13 residues long. Trimming removed 8 bases from V and 9 bases from J, with 17 bases in between. Germline assignment: CDR1 SNHLY and CDR2 FYNNEI. The CDR3 protein is CASLGQGLGPQHF. The CDR3 coding sequence is TGTGCCAGCTTAGGTCAGGGCCTAGGGCCCCAGCATTTT.

V and J are TRBV5-1 and TRBJ1-1, with TRBD1 as a possible D gene (5 bases). The CDR3 length is 13 residues. Germline values: CDR1 SGHRS, CDR2 YFSETQ. V was shortened by 4 bases and J by 0 bases, with 7 bases between the two germline ends. The CDR3 region is CASSETVNTEAFF. CDR3 DNA: TGCGCCAGCAGCGAGACAGTGAACACTGAAGCTTTCTTT.

V and J are TRBV7-2 and TRBJ2-7; 8 nucleotides line up with TRBD1. CDR1 and CDR2 (germline): SGHTA, FQGNSA. V shed 5 bases and J 2 bases; nucleotides not matched to a gene: 8. This CDR3 is 15 amino acids long. The CDR3 region has the DNA TGTGCCAGCAGCCCTGACAGGGGTTTTCCCTACGAGCAGTACTTC. This gives the protein CASSPDRGFPYEQYF.

The rearrangement links TRBV20-1 to TRBJ2-1; 9 nucleotides align to TRBD1. The CDR3 loop spans 10 amino acids. Looked up from germline, CDR1 is DFQATT and CDR2 is SNEGSKA (reference sequence). CDR3 nucleotide sequence: TGCAGCCCGACAGGGGGTAGGCAGTTCTTC. This codes for CSPTGGRQFF.

The chain couples TRBV16 to TRBJ1-2; D unclear. This CDR3 contains 13 residues. Trimming took off 0 bases at V and 7 bases at J, with 9 bases between the two ends. Germline CDR1 and CDR2: KGHSY and FQNENV. The CDR3 nucleotides read TGTGCCAGCAGCCAATCGGGGAGTCTTGGCTACACCTTC. Translating gives CASSQSGSLGYTF.

This clone was observed a single time. The chain combines TRBV19 with TRBJ1-2; 7 nucleotides line up with TRBD1. This CDR3 spans 14 amino acids. Germline V gene lookup returns CDR1 LNHDA and CDR2 SQIVND (reference sequence). The V and J ends lost 3 bases and 4 bases, in that order; junction bases with no gene match: 5. As DNA, the CDR3 is TGTGCCAGTAGTATCGTGGGACAGTCCTATGGCTACACCTTC. Its protein product is CASSIVGQSYGYTF.

The chain carries TRBV19 and TRBJ2-3, with 8 bases identical to TRBD2. Unmatched junction bases numbered 11, after V lost 8 bases and J lost 1 base. Germline CDR1 LNHDA, CDR2 SQIVND (reference sequence). This CDR3 has 16 amino acids. The CDR3 DNA reads as TGTGCCAGTGGGGGTAGGCGGGGGGCTCGCACAGATACGCAGTATTTT. Translation: CASGGRRGARTDTQYF.

Only one count was recorded for this clone. The chain is built from TRBV5-6 and TRBJ1-1; 8 nucleotides line up with TRBD1. V gave up 4 bases and J gave up 2 bases; unmatched junction bases: 4. Germline-derived CDR1 and CDR2 are SGHDT and YYEEEE. The CDR3 runs to 14 residues. The chain's CDR3 is CASSPGTGNTEAFF. Written as DNA, the CDR3 is TGTGCCAGCAGCCCTGGGACAGGAAACACTGAAGCTTTCTTT.

This sequence joins TRBV5-1 and TRBJ1-5; possibly TRBD1 for D (5 bases). The CDR3 has 14 residues. In germline, CDR1 is SGHRS, CDR2 YFSETQ. Trimming stripped 0 bases from V and 1 base from J, with 5 bases between. Written as DNA, the CDR3 is TGCGCCAGCAGCTTGGAGGGGAGCAATCAGCCCCAGCATTTT. Its translation is CASSLEGSNQPQHF.

The chain is built from TRBV27 and TRBJ1-5; TRBD1 agrees at 7 bases. The CDR3 covers 20 residues. Germline-derived CDR1 and CDR2 are MNHEY and SMNVEV (reference sequence). Trimming took 2 bases from V and 2 from J; bases not matched to a gene: 18. This CDR3 reads CASSLRVRQGHSWGNQPQHF. CDR3 nucleotide sequence: TGTGCCAGCAGTTTAAGGGTGAGACAGGGTCATTCATGGGGCAATCAGCCCCAGCATTTT.

This chain links TRBV2 with TRBJ2-5, with D possibly TRBD1 on 5 matching bases. The CDR3 sequence is 15 residues long. CDR1 is SNHLY and CDR2 is FYNNEI in the germline V gene. Trimming left V 7 bases short and J 3 bases short, with 18 bases between. CDR3 nucleotides: TGTGCCAGCAAGGAACTACTACAAGGGGAAGAGACCCAGTACTTC. This codes for CASKELLQGEETQYF.

The CDR3 spells CASSLGAGGTYEQYF. The CDR3 DNA sequence: TGTGCCAGCAGCTTAGGTGCGGGGGGCACCTACGAGCAGTACTTC. V gene TRBV7-8 combines with J gene TRBJ2-7, with 8 bases identical to TRBD2. The CDR3 length is 15 residues. Losses at the gene ends were 1 base for V and 2 bases for J; bases not matched to a gene: 4. Germline CDR1 reads SGHVS; CDR2 reads FQNEAQ.

This clone has only one observation. V is TRBV10-3 and J is TRBJ1-1; 8 bases line up with TRBD1. Trimming took 7 bases from V and 1 from J; bases not matched to a gene: 8. The CDR3 contains 15 residues. Germline V lookup: CDR1 ENHRY, CDR2 SYGVKD. DNA for the CDR3: TGTGCCATCAAGACAGGGGTGGACGGGAACACTGAAGCTTTCTTT. Protein: CAIKTGVDGNTEAFF.

This clone was recorded once. The V call is TRBV11-2, the J call TRBJ2-5; 7 bases are shared with TRBD2. The length of the CDR3 is 15 residues. Germline V lookup: CDR1 SGHAT, CDR2 FQNNGV. V was pared by 1 base and J by 6 bases, with 8 bases of the junction left unmatched. The CDR3 here is CASSLGAQGGQTQYF. Here the CDR3 DNA reads TGTGCCAGCAGCTTAGGCGCGCAGGGAGGGCAGACCCAGTACTTC. Filled out from reference TRBV11-2 and TRBJ2-5, the complete variable domain reads EAGVAQSPRYKIIEKRQSVAFWCNPISGHATLYWYQQILGQGPKLLIQFQNNGVVDDSQLPKDRFSAERLKGVDSTLKIQPAKLEDSAVYLCASSLGAQGGQTQYFGPGTRLLVL.

The chain joins TRBV7-9 to TRBJ2-7, with 11 bases identical to TRBD1. Germline V gene lookup returns CDR1 SEHNR and CDR2 FQNEAQ (reference sequence). The J segment lost 2 bases and the V segment lost 5 bases, leaving 14 bases of the junction unmatched. CDR3 length equals 18 residues. CDR3 protein: CASSPIGLDRGLPYEQYF. The CDR3 DNA sequence: TGTGCCAGCAGCCCAATTGGTTTGGACAGGGGGCTACCCTACGAGCAGTACTTC.

As concerns this clone: Other DNA sequences of this sample code for an identical CDR3. The chain employs TRBV5-6 and TRBJ2-3; D unresolved. This CDR3 is 13 amino acids long. The V end lost 1 base, the J end lost 1 base, and 4 bases lay between the germline ends. The germline gives CDR1 SGHDT, CDR2 YYEEEE. The CDR3 is CASSLTGTDTQYF. The CDR3 DNA is TGTGCCAGCAGCTTGACAGGCACAGATACGCAGTATTTT.

V and J are TRBV2 and TRBJ1-5; a possible D gene is TRBD1 (6 bases). Between the trimmed V and J ends, which lost 10 bases and 7 bases, there was a span of 20 bases. CDR3 size: 14 residues. Germline V CDR1 and CDR2: SNHLY, FYNNEI. The CDR3 spells CATKRQQGEQPQHF. CDR3 nucleotide sequence: TGTGCCACCAAAAGACAACAGGGTGAACAGCCCCAGCATTTT.